This T cell receptor beta chain appears in the sequencing data of a study of immune evolution from preneoplasia to lung adenocarcinoma. Study-wide results and limits: Highest clonality occurred in KRAS-mutant, not EGFR-mutant or double wild-type, nodules. Top clone frequencies peaked in normal lung, apparently declining through invasive adenocarcinoma.

Worth noting for this clone: The antigen remains unidentified.

Germline V gives CDR1 SGHRS, CDR2 YFSETQ. The CDR3 runs to 14 residues. Trimming left V 4 bases short and J 4 bases short, with 12 bases between. Patients had resection in Japan or China between about 2014 and 2018. H&E slides confirmed each diagnosis, reviewed by two pathologists independently. Method: immunoSEQ multiplex PCR; TCRdb's copy keeps in-frame clones and lacks some. The data contain 10,000 to 13,000 clones, 75% to 85% of them singletons. Sequencing was performed on FFPE minimally invasive lung adenocarcinoma tissue. The rearrangement uses TRBV5-1 and TRBJ1-3; no clear D gene. The TCR was taken from a person aged 65-85 years with lung adenocarcinoma. The DNA of the CDR3 is TGCGCCAGCAGCCTGGGGTACCAGGGAAACACCATATATTTT. It codes for CASSLGYQGNTIYF.